The 9 T cell receptor beta chains presented below share a single source sample, sequenced in a study of cytomegalovirus exposure and HLA in healthy donors. Sequencing was performed with immunoSEQ multiplex PCR; in TCRdb, only in-frame clones are kept and a portion is missing. Of fewer than 120,000 clones listed, approximately 87% are singletons. The sequenced sample consisted of PBMCs. The receptors shown here come from a woman under 40 in good health and CMV-seropositive.

V is TRBV11-1 and J is TRBJ2-2, with 8 bases aligning to TRBD1. Germline V gives CDR1 SGHAT, CDR2 FQDESV (reference sequence). The V gene end was trimmed by 1 base and the J gene end by 3 bases; junction bases not matched to a gene: 4. The CDR3 is made up of 16 amino acids. This CDR3 reads CASSLVGTGDTGELFF. The CDR3 coding sequence is TGTGCCAGCAGCTTAGTGGGGACAGGAGACACCGGGGAGCTGTTTTTT.

The chain recombines TRBV6-1 with TRBJ1-5; possibly TRBD1 for D (6 bases). With 10 bases removed from V and 5 bases from J, the gap between germline ends came to 15 bases. The CDR3 has 13 amino acids. The germline V gene encodes CDR1 MNHNS and CDR2 SASEGT. CDR3 sequence (DNA): TGTGCCACGCGAGATCAGGGGTATCAGCCCCAGCATTTT. Translating gives CATRDQGYQPQHF.

This clone is medium-sized (0.01 to 0.1%) within its sample. The chain carries TRBV6-4 and TRBJ2-3; 8 bases map to TRBD1. Unmatched junction bases numbered 8, after V lost 0 bases and J lost 6 bases. The CDR3 is made up of 16 amino acids. CDR1 and CDR2 from the germline V gene are MRHNA and SNTAGT. The CDR3 DNA sequence: TGTGCCAGCAGTGACTCTGTGGCAGGGGGCATGGATACGCAGTATTTT. The encoded protein is CASSDSVAGGMDTQYF.

V and J are TRBV30 and TRBJ2-3, with TRBD2 matching over 9 bases. The CDR3 runs 16 residues. Germline lookup yields CDR1 GTSNPN and CDR2 SVGIG (reference sequence). Trimming removed 0 bases from V and 0 bases from J; junction bases left unmatched: 4. CDR3 region: CAWSVGLAKSTDTQYF. CDR3 DNA: TGTGCCTGGAGTGTGGGACTAGCAAAGAGCACAGATACGCAGTATTTT.

The chain recombines TRBV6-6 with TRBJ1-2; D is uncertain. Per the germline V gene, CDR1 is MNHNY and CDR2 is SVGAGI (reference sequence). CDR3 size: 14 residues. Between the trimmed V and J ends, which lost 0 bases and 0 bases, there was a span of 5 bases. CDR3 coding DNA: TGTGCCAGCAGTTACTCGGCCCCTAACTATGGCTACACCTTC. Its protein is CASSYSAPNYGYTF.

This chain uses TRBV14 with TRBJ2-7; 8 nucleotides agree with TRBD2. V lost 2 bases and J lost 6; bases outside the gene matches: 12. CDR1 is SGHDN and CDR2 is FVKESK in the germline V gene. This CDR3 comprises 16 residues. The CDR3 bases are TGTGCCAGCAGCCAAAGGGGGACGGGAGGGTCCGGCGAGCAGTACTTC. It codes for CASSQRGTGGSGEQYF. Looking up the rest from reference TRBV14 and TRBJ2-7 gives the full variable domain: EAGVTQFPSHSVIEKGQTVTLRCDPISGHDNLYWYRRVMGKEIKFLLHFVKESKQDESGMPNNRFLAERTGGTYSTLKVQPAELEDSGVYFCASSQRGTGGSGEQYFGPGTRLTVT.

The V call is TRBV18, the J call TRBJ2-5, with 8 bases identical to TRBD1. The CDR3 is made up of 14 amino acids. Trimming removed 3 bases from V and 5 bases from J; junction bases left unmatched: 5. Per the germline V gene, CDR1 is KGHSH and CDR2 is LQKENI. In nucleotides, the CDR3 is TGTGCCAGCTCACCGACAGGGGAACTGGAGACCCAGTACTTC. It codes for CASSPTGELETQYF.

The V and J genes are TRBV7-2 and TRBJ2-5, with 7 nucleotides matching TRBD2. Germline values: CDR1 SGHTA, CDR2 FQGNSA. The CDR3 consists of 16 residues. V gave up 1 base and J gave up 1 base; unmatched junction bases: 6. The chain's CDR3 is CASSLGSLAAQETQYF. CDR3 sequence (DNA): TGTGCCAGCAGCTTAGGATCTCTAGCGGCCCAAGAGACCCAGTACTTC. Full variable domain (outside the CDR3, taken from reference TRBV7-2 and TRBJ2-5): GAGVSQSPSNKVTEKGKDVELRCDPISGHTALYWYRQSLGQGLEFLIYFQGNSAPDKSGLPSDRFSAERTGGSVSTLTIQRTQQEDSAVYLCASSLGSLAAQETQYFGPGTRLLVL.

V gene TRBV29-1 combines with J gene TRBJ1-2; 7 bases align to TRBD1. From germline, CDR1 is SQVTM and CDR2 ANQGSEA. The CDR3 sequence is 14 residues long. Germline trimming cut 0 bases from V and 8 bases from J; bases unmatched to any gene: 9. The CDR3 reads CSVEDATGPMGYTF. CDR3 nucleotides: TGCAGCGTTGAAGATGCGACAGGGCCCATGGGCTACACCTTC. Complete variable domain (other parts from reference TRBV29-1 and TRBJ1-2): SAVISQKPSRDICQRGTSLTIQCQVDSQVTMMFWYRQQPGQSLTLIATANQGSEATYESGFVIDKFPISRPNLTFSTLTVSNMSPEDSSIYLCSVEDATGPMGYTFGSGTRLTVV.